These 26 T cell receptor beta chains originate from one sample sequenced in a study of T cells expressing NK-cell markers. TCRdb re-called the 5' RACE reads and gives one entry per CDR3 protein, without DNA. The sample table includes approximately 2,900 distinct CDR3 sequences. Input material: blood T cells: a sorted CD56 or NKG2C T cell subset, CD4+ or CD8+ T cells, or bulk PBMC T cells (not recorded which). The receptors originated from a woman aged 18-29 years in good health.

The CDR3 sequence is CASSQARTSGDSYNEQFF. The V call is TRBV3-1, the J call TRBJ2-1; checking the TCRdb D call of TRBD2 is not possible without DNA. CDR1 and CDR2 (germline): LGHDT, YNNKEL (reference sequence). CDR3 size: 18 residues.

By frequency, this clonotype registers medium-sized. The chain recombines TRBV6-2 or TRBV6-3 with TRBJ1-1. Germline CDR1 MNHEY, CDR2 SVGEGT. The CDR3 sequence is 13 residues long. The chain's CDR3 is CASSPTENTEAFF.

This clonotype counts as medium-sized (0.01 to 0.1%) by frequency. V gene TRBV6-2 or TRBV6-3 combines with J gene TRBJ2-5; TCRdb's D gene call, TRBD2, goes unchecked for lack of DNA. The CDR3 is 14 amino acids. Germline CDR1 and CDR2: MNHEY and SVGEGT. CDR3: CASSPGTSSETQYF.

V gene TRBV6-5 combines with J gene TRBJ2-7; lacking DNA, the TRBD1 call made by TCRdb goes unchecked. CDR3 length: 15 amino acids. The germline V gene has CDR1 MNHEY and CDR2 SVGAGI. This CDR3 reads CASSYSGTEPYEQYF.

V is TRBV11-2 and J is TRBJ2-5; TCRdb calls TRBD1, which cannot be checked without DNA. This CDR3 has 14 amino acids. CDR1 is SGHAT, CDR2 FQNNGV, per germline. The CDR3 loop is CASSLRDPGGTQYF.

The rearrangement joins TRBV6-1 to TRBJ2-7; TCRdb's D gene call, TRBD1, goes unchecked for lack of DNA. The CDR3 spans 13 residues. CDR1 is MNHNS and CDR2 is SASEGT in the germline V gene. The CDR3 protein is CASLQGDRGEQYF.

This clonotype counts as medium-sized by frequency. V is TRBV5-1 and J is TRBJ2-3; the TCRdb call, TRBD2, lacks DNA for checking. Germline CDR1 SGHRS, CDR2 YFSETQ. The CDR3 has 14 residues. The CDR3 sequence: CASSTSGGYDTQYF.

V is TRBV6-4 and J is TRBJ1-2. Germline CDR1 reads MRHNA; CDR2 reads SNTAGT. The CDR3 is made up of 16 amino acids. CDR3 sequence: CASSDSTEPSNYGYTF.

This clonotype is classed as medium-sized by frequency. This rearrangement joins TRBV25-1 to TRBJ1-1. This CDR3 region has 12 residues. Looked up from germline, CDR1 is MGHDK and CDR2 is SYGVNS. CDR3 in amino acids: CASSELLSEAFF.

The genes are TRBV6-1 and TRBJ2-6. Germline CDR1 is MNHNS and CDR2 is SASEGT. The CDR3 covers 15 residues. CDR3 sequence reads: CAISTQGSGANVLTF.

The chain links TRBV6-2 or TRBV6-3 to TRBJ2-3; without DNA, the TCRdb call of TRBD1 cannot be checked. There are 15 residues in the CDR3. CDR1 and CDR2 (germline): MNHEY, SVGEGT. The CDR3 loop is CASSTGGSDTDTQYF.

The chain carries TRBV19 and TRBJ1-6. Germline CDR1 reads LNHDA; CDR2 reads SQIVND (reference sequence). CDR3 length: 13 residues. The CDR3 here is CASKASGNSPLHF.

The chain carries TRBV18 and TRBJ2-5; TCRdb proposes TRBD2, but this gene call is untestable without DNA. Germline V gene data show CDR1 as KGHSH and CDR2 as LQKENI. The CDR3 runs to 16 residues. CDR3 loop: CASSPKEASGQETQYF.

The genes are TRBV12-3 or TRBV12-4 and TRBJ1-1. This CDR3 has 19 amino acids. CDR3 protein: CASSFDSYFRPSRDTEAFF.

The gene calls are TRBV10-2 and TRBJ1-1; checking the TCRdb D call of TRBD1 is not possible without DNA. This CDR3 is 14 amino acids long. The germline V gene encodes CDR1 WSHSY and CDR2 SAAADI. CDR3 region: CASSGDRENTEAFF.

The V gene is TRBV11-2, the J gene TRBJ2-7; TCRdb indicates TRBD2, and absent DNA this call remains unverified. Per the germline V gene, CDR1 is SGHAT and CDR2 is FQNNGV. The CDR3 runs to 19 residues. The CDR3 loop reads CASSFPDPLIPGLPYEQYF.

The rearrangement uses TRBV6-1 and TRBJ2-5; TCRdb names TRBD2, which stays unverified in the absence of DNA. There are 15 residues in the CDR3. CDR1 MNHNS and CDR2 SASEGT come from the germline V gene. The CDR3 is CASSEVSGGAETQYF.

The genes are TRBV19 and TRBJ2-1; with no DNA, the TCRdb D assignment of TRBD2 cannot be verified. Germline CDR1 is LNHDA and CDR2 is SQIVND (reference sequence). The CDR3 has 16 amino acids. This CDR3 is CATKILSGAEGNEQFF. The whole variable domain, filled in from reference TRBV19 and TRBJ2-1, reads DGGITQSPKYLFRKEGQNVTLSCEQNLNHDAMYWYRQDPGQGLRLIYYSQIVNDFQKGDIAEGYSVSREKKESFPLTVTSAQKNPTAFYLCATKILSGAEGNEQFFGPGTRLTVL.

The gene calls are TRBV7-2 and TRBJ1-5; TCRdb picks TRBD1, but there is no DNA to check that call. Germline V CDR1 and CDR2: SGHTA, FQGNSA. The CDR3 extends over 14 amino acids. CDR3 region: CASSLLGRDQPQHF.

This clonotype is labeled medium-sized based on frequency. This chain joins TRBV4-3 and TRBJ2-6; the TCRdb D gene call, TRBD1, has no DNA to confirm it. The length of the CDR3 is 16 residues. CDR1 and CDR2 from the germline V gene are LGHNA and YSLEER. The CDR3 region is CASSQGADSGANVLTF.

The V and J genes are TRBV7-9 and TRBJ1-2; TCRdb proposes TRBD1, but this gene call is untestable without DNA. The CDR3 runs 16 residues. Germline CDR1 reads SEHNR; CDR2 reads FQNEAQ (reference sequence). CDR3 amino acids: CASSFVGQGAIEGYTF.

The chain is built from TRBV19 and TRBJ2-3; TCRdb's assignment of TRBD2 cannot be checked, as there is no DNA. The CDR3 spans 16 residues. Germline lookup yields CDR1 LNHDA and CDR2 SQIVND (reference sequence). CDR3 loop: CASSIPAGGGTDTQYF.

The chain is built from TRBV7-9 and TRBJ1-1; TCRdb selects TRBD1, and the lack of DNA leaves this call unchecked. The CDR3 length is 13 residues. Germline loops: CDR1 SEHNR, CDR2 FQNEAQ (reference sequence). CDR3 region: CASSFREGAEAFF.

The chain joins TRBV7-6 to TRBJ2-3; the TCRdb D gene call, TRBD2, has no DNA to confirm it. Germline CDR1 SGHVS, CDR2 FNYEAQ. The CDR3 contains 16 residues. The CDR3: CASSSKLAGATDTQYF.

This clonotype is classed as large by frequency. The V and J genes are TRBV14 and TRBJ2-7; with no DNA, the TCRdb D assignment of TRBD1 cannot be verified. The CDR3 is 11 residues long. The V gene's germline CDR1 is SGHDN and CDR2 FVKESK. The CDR3 loop reads CASSRRAKQYF.

This clonotype registers medium-sized by frequency. The chain has TRBV6-4 and TRBJ2-2. Germline V gene data show CDR1 as MRHNA and CDR2 as SNTAGT. This CDR3 region has 15 residues. The CDR3 here is CASSDGSGNTGELFF.